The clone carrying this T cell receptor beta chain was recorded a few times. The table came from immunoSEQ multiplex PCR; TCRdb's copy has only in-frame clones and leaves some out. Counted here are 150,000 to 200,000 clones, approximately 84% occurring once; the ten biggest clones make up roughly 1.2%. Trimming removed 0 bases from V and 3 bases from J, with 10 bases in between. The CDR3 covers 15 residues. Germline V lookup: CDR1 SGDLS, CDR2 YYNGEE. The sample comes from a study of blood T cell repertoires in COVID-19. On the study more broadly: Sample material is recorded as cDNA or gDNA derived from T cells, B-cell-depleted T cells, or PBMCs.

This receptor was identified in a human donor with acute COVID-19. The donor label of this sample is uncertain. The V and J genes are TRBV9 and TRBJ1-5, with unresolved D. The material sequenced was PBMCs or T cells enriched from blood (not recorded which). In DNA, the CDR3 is TGTGCCAGCAGCGTAGGGGCAGGACTCAATCAGCCCCAGCATTTT. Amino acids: CASSVGAGLNQPQHF.